Following are 2 T cell receptor beta chains from one sample sequenced in a study of T cell responses to AZD1222 COVID-19 vaccine. Data came from immunoSEQ multiplex PCR; TCRdb stores just in-frame clones and leaves some out. Of about 140,000 clones in the sample, 85% to 95% were seen once. The sample consisted of peripheral blood, taken on day 0 of AZD1222 vaccination. The source of these receptors is an adult in good health.

This clone is a singleton in its sample. The chain employs TRBV2 and TRBJ2-3; no definite D call. Between the trimmed V and J ends, which lost 7 bases and 0 bases, there was a span of 11 bases. The CDR3 is 14 amino acids. Germline V gives CDR1 SNHLY, CDR2 FYNNEI. This chain's CDR3 is CASNPGPSTDTQYF. The CDR3 DNA follows: TGTGCCAGCAACCCGGGTCCGAGCACAGATACGCAGTATTTT.

The chain recombines TRBV10-3 with TRBJ1-2, with no clear D. CDR1 is ENHRY, CDR2 SYGVKD, per germline. The V and J ends lost 4 bases and 2 bases respectively, with 8 bases between them. CDR3 length: 13 amino acids. The CDR3 spells CAISVDVNYGYTF. Written as DNA, the CDR3 is TGTGCCATCAGTGTTGACGTGAACTATGGCTACACCTTC.